The rows below give T cell receptor beta chains drawn from one sample of a study of cytomegalovirus exposure and HLA in healthy donors. The data were produced by immunoSEQ multiplex PCR, yet TCRdb's version contains in-frame clones alone and is incomplete. The repertoire holds 220,000 or so clones, with approximately 79% as singletons. The sequenced material came from PBMCs. These TCRs come from a man aged 50 to 60 in good health and CMV-seronegative. Each CDR3 is given with its conserved first and last residue. Each record gives: clone size, J gene, V gene, D gene, CDR3 DNA, CDR3 protein. D genes are given only for firm matches. Only some rows state a clone size, as once, few, many or a class for expanded clones.

- TRBJ1-3 TRBV5-1 - TGCGCCAGCAGCGAACAGGGATCTGGAAACACCATATATTTT CASSEQGSGNTIYF
- TRBJ2-7 TRBV7-3 - TGTGCCAGCAGCTTACGGACAAGGCACACCTACGAGCAGTACTTC CASSLRTRHTYEQYF
- TRBJ1-5 TRBV30 TRBD1 TGTGCCTGGCGGGACAGTAGCAATCAGCCCCAGCATTTT CAWRDSSNQPQHF
- TRBJ2-7 TRBV5-1 TRBD2 TGCGCCAGCAGTTTAGTGGGCCAACTAGCGGGAGAGCAGTACTTC CASSLVGQLAGEQYF
- TRBJ2-5 TRBV27 TRBD2 TGTGCCAGCAGTTTTCTAGCGGGGGGTCAAGAGACCCAGTACTTC CASSFLAGGQETQYF
- TRBJ2-7 TRBV27 - TGTGCCAGCAGTCCCCTCGGCGGCTACGAGCAGTACTTC CASSPLGGYEQYF
once TRBJ2-7 TRBV5-1 - TGCGCCAGCAGCTTGGCCGGTTTGAGCTCCTACGAGCAGTACTTC CASSLAGLSSYEQYF
- TRBJ2-7 TRBV5-1 - TGCGCCAGCAGCGTACAGGGTCCCCCCTACGAGCAGTACTTC CASSVQGPPYEQYF
- TRBJ2-3 TRBV6-6 - TGTGCCAGCACTTTAGGCGGTGGCACAGATACGCAGTATTTT CASTLGGGTDTQYF
- TRBJ1-1 TRBV28 - TGTGCCAGCAGTTTTATAGTTTCCAGAGAGGCAGCTTTCTTT CASSFIVSREAAFF
- TRBJ1-5 TRBV6-5 - TGTGCCAGCGGCCGGGGGAGGCTGGATCAGCCCCAGCATTTT CASGRGRLDQPQHF
- TRBJ2-7 TRBV6-5 - TGTGCCAGCACAAACAGGGACTACGAGCAGTACTTC CASTNRDYEQYF
- TRBJ2-5 TRBV6-6 TRBD2 TGTGCCAGCAGTACAAGCGGGAAACAAGAGACCCAGTACTTC CASSTSGKQETQYF
- TRBJ2-1 TRBV15 TRBD2 TGTGCCACCAGGGGACTAGCGGACAGCTCCTACAATGAGCAGTTCTTC CATRGLADSSYNEQFF
few TRBJ2-3 TRBV9 - TGTGCCAGCAGCGCGGAGGCCCTCGGAGATACGCAGTATTTT CASSAEALGDTQYF
- TRBJ2-1 TRBV27 - TGTGCCAGCAGTTTTTCTCCCACCAGTTTCTGGAATGAGCAGTTCTTC CASSFSPTSFWNEQFF
- TRBJ1-5 TRBV5-1 TRBD1 TGCGCCAGCAGCCGTGACGGGACAGCTAATCAGCCCCAGCATTTT CASSRDGTANQPQHF
- TRBJ1-2 TRBV5-1 TRBD1 TGCGCCAGCAGCTTGGGTCAGGGGGCCGGTGGCTACACCTTC CASSLGQGAGGYTF
- TRBJ2-1 TRBV5-1 - TGCGCCAGCAGCCCCCCTTTGGGGGCATCCTACAATGAGCAGTTCTTC CASSPPLGASYNEQFF
- TRBJ1-3 TRBV7-2 - TGTGCCAGCAGCGGTACAGGTGTCTCTGGAAACACCATATATTTT CASSGTGVSGNTIYF
once TRBJ2-2 TRBV18 TRBD1 TGTGCCAGCTCAACCTTGGACAGGACCACCGGGGAGCTGTTTTTT CASSTLDRTTGELFF
- TRBJ1-5 TRBV28 - TGTGCCAGCAGTTCCCCCCGGACAGTTCAGCCCCAGCATTTT CASSSPRTVQPQHF
- TRBJ1-4 TRBV5-1 - TGCGCCAGCAGCCCCACGGCAACTAATGAAAAACTGTTTTTT CASSPTATNEKLFF
- TRBJ2-3 TRBV7-2 - TGTGCCAGCAGCTTACAGGGATTATCAGATACGCAGTATTTT CASSLQGLSDTQYF
- TRBJ1-1 TRBV7-2 TRBD1 TGTGCCAGCAGCCGAGCCGGGACAGCCAACACTGAAGCTTTCTTT CASSRAGTANTEAFF
- TRBJ2-4 TRBV9 - TGTGCCAGCAGCGTAGACGGGTCCGGCATTCAGTACTTC CASSVDGSGIQYF
- TRBJ2-3 TRBV25-1 - TGTGCCAGCATGGGGGTACGGGGGAGTGGGACAGATACGCAGTATTTT CASMGVRGSGTDTQYF
- TRBJ2-1 TRBV14 - TGTGCCAGCAGCCCTACAGCCTTCTCCTACAATGAGCAGTTCTTC CASSPTAFSYNEQFF
- TRBJ1-4 TRBV18 - TGTGCCAGCTCAAGGGGATTGGATGAAAAACTGTTTTTT CASSRGLDEKLFF
- TRBJ1-1 TRBV18 TRBD1 TGTGCCAGCTCACCTACAGGGGGATCCACTGAAGCTTTCTTT CASSPTGGSTEAFF
- TRBJ2-2 TRBV9 - TGTGCCAGCAGCGTACGCGGGGAGAACACCGGGGAGCTGTTTTTT CASSVRGENTGELFF
- TRBJ2-1 TRBV2 - TGTGCCAGCAGTGAAGCCGGTGACAGGAGAATGTTCTTC CASSEAGDRRMFF
- TRBJ2-7 TRBV6-5 - TGTGCCAGCACTGTAACAGGGAGAACCTACGAGCAGTACTTC CASTVTGRTYEQYF
- TRBJ1-5 TRBV6-6 TRBD1 TGTGCCAGCAGAGGGGACAGATATCAGCCCCAGCATTTT CASRGDRYQPQHF
- TRBJ1-5 TRBV7-6 TRBD1 TGTGCCAGCAGCGGGACAGGGGGGAATCAGCCCCAGCATTTT CASSGTGGNQPQHF
- TRBJ2-1 TRBV2 TRBD2 TGTGCCAGCATCGGGGCGGGAGTCCCCGGTAATGAGCAGTTCTTC CASIGAGVPGNEQFF
- TRBJ2-7 TRBV28 - TGTGCCAGCAGTTTGGGGGGAGATTACTACGAGCAGTACTTC CASSLGGDYYEQYF
- TRBJ2-1 TRBV19 TRBD2 TGTGCCAGTAGTATACTAGCGGGAGGGTATGAGCAGTTCTTC CASSILAGGYEQFF
- TRBJ1-6 TRBV7-8 - TGTGCAACGCGGGGAGGATCCTATAATTCACCCCTCCACTTT CATRGGSYNSPLHF
- TRBJ2-7 TRBV5-1 - TGCGCCAGCAGGGGGCAGGTCTCCTACGAGCAGTACTTC CASRGQVSYEQYF
- TRBJ2-7 TRBV5-4 TRBD2 TGTGCCAGCAGCCTGAAGCGGGAGCTGCTAGGGGAGCAGTACTTC CASSLKRELLGEQYF
- TRBJ1-1 TRBV2 - TGTGCCGGCAGTGAATCGGGGGGCACTGAAGCTTTCTTT CAGSESGGTEAFF
- TRBJ2-3 TRBV29-1 TRBD2 TGCAGCGTGAGGGGCCTAGCGGCCAGTGACACAGATACGCAGTATTTT CSVRGLAASDTDTQYF